This paragraph covers one TCR beta chain sequence. Its antigen is unidentified. The CDR3 extends over 13 amino acids. The V end was cut by 2 bases, the J end by 5 bases, with 12 bases between. Germline V lookup: CDR1 SQVTM, CDR2 ANQGSEA. Extracted from the samples, RNA was reverse transcribed into cDNA to serve as the sequencing template. The protocol was immunoSEQ multiplex PCR, while the TCRdb copy is restricted to in-frame clones and leaves out a portion. In the table there are some 170,000 clones, roughly 60% of which are singletons. This record belongs to a study of CD8+ T cells in alopecia areata. Study-level background: Oral tofacitinib (5 to 10 mg twice daily) was administered to treated patients. Study-level findings and limits: Lesional tissue from the scalp (especially in alopecia totalis/universalis) showed higher clonality than normal scalp.

The specimen comprised CD4+ T cells sorted from blood, sampled at week 0. V and J are TRBV29-1 and TRBJ1-1; possible D gene TRBD1, 5 bases. The receptor's source is a human donor with alopecia areata. The CDR3 DNA sequence: TGCAGCGTTGAATTGGGGCGCTTAACTGAAGCTTTCTTT. This translates into CSVELGRLTEAFF.